Listed below are T cell receptor beta chains from one sample, sequenced in a study of cytomegalovirus exposure and HLA in healthy donors. Generated by immunoSEQ multiplex PCR, the TCRdb table keeps only in-frame clones and is missing some. Of under 95,000 clones in the sample, 6.5% to 8% were seen once. Sequencing was carried out using PBMCs. The receptors here all came from a man in his fifties in good health and CMV-seronegative. Each CDR3 is given with its conserved first and last residue. Each record gives: CDR3 DNA, CDR3 protein, clone size, J gene, V gene, D gene. A D gene is named only where the DNA matches it firmly. Size values are once, few and many counts, or a class for expanded clones, and some rows have none.

TGTGCCAGCTCACCTACAGGGGTCAATCAGCCCCAGCATTTT,CASSPTGVNQPQHF,few,TRBJ1-5,TRBV18,TRBD1
TGCAGCATCACCGGGACAGAACACCAAGAGACCCAGTACTTC,CSITGTEHQETQYF,.,TRBJ2-5,TRBV29-1,TRBD1
TGTGCCAGCAGCTCGTGGAGTGCCGATGAGCGGTTCTTC,CASSSWSADERFF,few,TRBJ2-1,TRBV7-9,.
TGTGCCAGCAGGTCTACAGGGCTGGGAGAGCAGTACTTC,CASRSTGLGEQYF,.,TRBJ2-7,TRBV28,.
TGTGCCAGCAGTCCCTATACCACCTATAATTCACCCCTCCACTTT,CASSPYTTYNSPLHF,.,TRBJ1-6,TRBV6-5,.
TGCGCCAGCAGCTTGGTGGCCGGGTCTAACTATGGCTACACCTTC,CASSLVAGSNYGYTF,.,TRBJ1-2,TRBV5-1,.
TGTGCCAGCAGTGAACCCGGGGTACCCGGGGAGCTGTTTTTT,CASSEPGVPGELFF,many,TRBJ2-2,TRBV2,.
TGTGCCAGCAGCTTAGACCCTCTACTCAATGAGCAGTTCTTC,CASSLDPLLNEQFF,few,TRBJ2-1,TRBV7-9,.
TGTGCCAGCAGGCCACAGGGGCCGAGTGAAAAACTGTTTTTT,CASRPQGPSEKLFF,few,TRBJ1-4,TRBV6-5,TRBD1
TGTGCCAGCAGTTTTTTCCGTTCCCCGAGCAATCAGCCCCAGCATTTT,CASSFFRSPSNQPQHF,.,TRBJ1-5,TRBV28,.
TGCGCCAGCAGCCCCCTTGGGCGGCAGGGGGCGAACACCGGGGAGCTGTTTTTT,CASSPLGRQGANTGELFF,few,TRBJ2-2,TRBV5-1,TRBD1
TGTGCCATCAGTGAAGGACAGAGCAATCAGCCCCAGCATTTT,CAISEGQSNQPQHF,few,TRBJ1-5,TRBV10-3,.
TGTGCCAGTAGTATAGATAATCCGGGCACAGATACGCAGTATTTT,CASSIDNPGTDTQYF,.,TRBJ2-3,TRBV19,.
TGCGCCAGCAGCCAAGACCAACAGGGTTACGAGCAGTACTTC,CASSQDQQGYEQYF,.,TRBJ2-7,TRBV4-3,.
TGTGCCAGCTCCCCCGGGACAGGGGCCTTGATGGCCCAGTACTTC,CASSPGTGALMAQYF,few,TRBJ2-5,TRBV18,TRBD1
TGTGCCAGCAGTCCGTACAGGGTAGAGACCGGGGAGCTGTTTTTT,CASSPYRVETGELFF,few,TRBJ2-2,TRBV6-1,.
TGTGCCTTAACACAGGGGTACGAGCAGTACTTC,CALTQGYEQYF,.,TRBJ2-7,TRBV2,TRBD1
TGTGCCAGCAGCCGACAGGGTTCTAGCACCGGGGAGCTGTTTTTT,CASSRQGSSTGELFF,.,TRBJ2-2,TRBV7-3,TRBD1
TGCGCCAGCAGCCAAGGGACGTTCAGAGGGTCGGGGGGCTACGAGCAGTACTTC,CASSQGTFRGSGGYEQYF,few,TRBJ2-7,TRBV4-3,TRBD2
TGCGCCAGCAGCAGGGGACCGGGACAGGGTTTCGCCGAGCAGTACTTC,CASSRGPGQGFAEQYF,few,TRBJ2-7,TRBV5-1,TRBD1
TGTGCCAGCAGCTTGGGGGCGGGGCCAGCAGAGACCCAGTACTTC,CASSLGAGPAETQYF,.,TRBJ2-5,TRBV5-4,.
TGTGCCAGCAGTTTCCTTGAGACGGGTGAAAAACTGTTTTTT,CASSFLETGEKLFF,.,TRBJ1-4,TRBV27,.
TGTGCCAGCAGAAGCGAGGTCGGGGAGCTGTTTTTT,CASRSEVGELFF,few,TRBJ2-2,TRBV28,.
TGCAGCGTTGCTCAGGGGGTTTCTGGAAACACCATATATTTT,CSVAQGVSGNTIYF,few,TRBJ1-3,TRBV29-1,TRBD1
TGCGCCAGCAGCTCCAGGGCAGGTGATGCGACAGATACGCAGTATTTT,CASSSRAGDATDTQYF,few,TRBJ2-3,TRBV5-1,.
TGTGCCAGCAGTTCGACAGGGATAGCGGAAGCTTTCTTT,CASSSTGIAEAFF,few,TRBJ1-1,TRBV27,TRBD1
TGCGCCAGCAGCTTGGCCGGGGAGGGATTCTATAATTCACCCCTCCACTTT,CASSLAGEGFYNSPLHF,few,TRBJ1-6,TRBV5-1,.
TGTGCCAGCAGCCCCGGGCGGGGGCGTTTCACAGATACGCAGTATTTT,CASSPGRGRFTDTQYF,few,TRBJ2-3,TRBV14,.
TGCGCCAGCAGCCAAGAATTACTATTTAGCTCCTACAATGAGCAGTTCTTC,CASSQELLFSSYNEQFF,few,TRBJ2-1,TRBV4-3,.
TGTGCCAGCAGCGTAGGGGGAGACGGACTCCTGTTTCGGGGCTACACCTTC,CASSVGGDGLLFRGYTF,.,TRBJ1-2,TRBV9,.
TGCGCCAGCAGCTTTCGGGACAGCGAAAATGAAAAACTGTTTTTT,CASSFRDSENEKLFF,few,TRBJ1-4,TRBV5-1,TRBD1
TGCGCCAGCACCTCCCGCCCAAGGCCAGGCAAACGCTTAGCCAAAAACATTCAGTACTTC,CASTSRPRPGKRLAKNIQYF,.,TRBJ2-4,TRBV10-1,.
TGTGCCAGTAGTCCCCGCAGGATTTCTACGCAGTATTTT,CASSPRRISTQYF,few,TRBJ2-3,TRBV19,.
TGTGCCAGCAGCTCCAGCGGGAGGTCTACAGATACGCAGTATTTT,CASSSSGRSTDTQYF,few,TRBJ2-3,TRBV7-6,TRBD2
TGTGCCAGTAGTACTTTAGCGGGAGGGCCGAACGAGCAGTACTTC,CASSTLAGGPNEQYF,.,TRBJ2-7,TRBV19,TRBD2
TGTGCCATCAGTGGGGGGCAGCGGAGTTACGATGAGCAGTTCTTC,CAISGGQRSYDEQFF,few,TRBJ2-1,TRBV10-3,.
TGTGCCATCAGTGCCTTAGGGACAGGGGTCTACGAGCAGTACTTC,CAISALGTGVYEQYF,few,TRBJ2-7,TRBV10-3,TRBD1
TGTGCCAGCAGACCGACAGGGGCCGAGGCCGGGGAGCTGTTTTTT,CASRPTGAEAGELFF,.,TRBJ2-2,TRBV28,TRBD1
TGCGCCAGCAGTAAGACTAGCGGGAGGGCAGCGGGCACCGGGGAGCTGTTTTTT,CASSKTSGRAAGTGELFF,.,TRBJ2-2,TRBV4-1,TRBD2
TGCGCCAGCAGCTTGGTTCCAGCGGGAGGGACAGATACGCAGTATTTT,CASSLVPAGGTDTQYF,few,TRBJ2-3,TRBV5-1,TRBD2
TGTGCCAGCAGCTCCCTAGGTAACACTGAAGCTTTCTTT,CASSSLGNTEAFF,few,TRBJ1-1,TRBV7-2,.
TGCGCCAGCAGCGGGACAGCCGATAATTCACCCCTCCACTTT,CASSGTADNSPLHF,.,TRBJ1-6,TRBV5-1,TRBD1
TGTGCCAGCAGCTTAGATGGGGCAGGGGGCGAGCAGTACTTC,CASSLDGAGGEQYF,few,TRBJ2-7,TRBV11-3,TRBD1